The clone carrying this TCR beta chain was found once. Antigen: not known. Per sample, 100,000 or so TCR templates underwent assay. Produced via immunoSEQ multiplex PCR; TCRdb's table is partial and in-frame only. The sample holds about 100,000 clones, 80% to 95% seen once. This specimen belongs to a study of siplizumab effects on memory and regulatory T cells. Study results and limitations: Versus over 25% in controls, the mappable alloreactive CD4+ clones averaged around 68% Treg-derived with siplizumab. Naive T cells appeared more varied than memory cells and looked like key alloresponse contributors. Proliferating siplizumab-cultured Tregs lacked confirmed suppressive function.

This CDR3 has 15 residues. Deletions cut 8 bases from V and 1 base from J, with 17 bases between. Germline V CDR1 and CDR2: MGHRA, YSYEKL. The sequence was obtained from a human donor in good health. Sequenced: CD4+ T cells sorted from blood. The rearrangement links TRBV4-1 to TRBJ1-1; maybe TRBD1 (6 bases). CDR3 residues: CASQAGRDKNTEAFF. The CDR3 region has the DNA TGCGCCAGCCAAGCTGGGCGGGACAAGAACACTGAAGCTTTCTTT.